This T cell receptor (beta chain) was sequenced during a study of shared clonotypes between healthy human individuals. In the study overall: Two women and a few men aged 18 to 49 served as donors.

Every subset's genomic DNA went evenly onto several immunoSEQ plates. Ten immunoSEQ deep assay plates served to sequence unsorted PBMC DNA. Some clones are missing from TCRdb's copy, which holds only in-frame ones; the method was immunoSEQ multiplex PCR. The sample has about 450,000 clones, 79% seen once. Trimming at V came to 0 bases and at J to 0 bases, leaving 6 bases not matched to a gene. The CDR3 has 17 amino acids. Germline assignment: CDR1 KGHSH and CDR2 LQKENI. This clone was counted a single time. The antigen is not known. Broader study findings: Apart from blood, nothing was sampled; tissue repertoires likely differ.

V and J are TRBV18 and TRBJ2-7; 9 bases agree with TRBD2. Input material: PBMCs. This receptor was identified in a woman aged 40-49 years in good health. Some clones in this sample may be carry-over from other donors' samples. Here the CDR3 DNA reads TGTGCCAGCTCACCACCATCTCTAGCGGGGACCTCCTACGAGCAGTACTTC. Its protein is CASSPPSLAGTSYEQYF.